The 31 T cell receptor beta chains listed next were all sequenced from one sample in a study of blood T cell repertoires in COVID-19. Using immunoSEQ multiplex PCR, the repertoire was profiled, and TCRdb retains in-frame clones only, with some absent. This table holds 100,000 to 150,000 clones, 70% to 80% found once. The material sequenced was peripheral blood. Receptors originate from a human donor in a cohort sampled during active COVID-19.

This clone was observed once. This chain joins TRBV7-9 and TRBJ1-2, with D unclear. The CDR3 contains 13 residues. Trimming took off 11 bases at V and 7 bases at J, with 20 bases between the two ends. Germline-derived CDR1 and CDR2 are SEHNR and FQNEAQ (reference sequence). For the CDR3, the DNA is TGTGCCGGCGCACGAGCAGGTCGTCTTGGCTACACCTTC. Translation: CAGARAGRLGYTF. The whole variable domain, remainder taken from reference TRBV7-9 and TRBJ1-2, is DTGVSQNPRHKITKRGQNVTFRCDPISEHNRLYWYRQTLGQGPEFLTYFQNEAQLEKSRLLSDRFSAERPKGSFSTLEIQRTEQGDSAMYLCAGARAGRLGYTFGSGTRLTVV.

V and J are TRBV5-1 and TRBJ2-7, with D perhaps matching TRBD1 (6 bases). From germline, CDR1 is SGHRS and CDR2 YFSETQ. Trimming removed 4 bases from V and 0 bases from J, with 11 bases in between. The CDR3 consists of 14 residues. The DNA for the CDR3 is TGCGCCAGCAGCCATAAAGGGGGCTCCTACGAGCAGTACTTC. This encodes CASSHKGGSYEQYF.

This chain links TRBV20-1 with TRBJ2-7; D unclear. The CDR3 length is 11 residues. Trimming cost V 2 bases and J 4 bases, with 6 bases left between them. Germline assignment: CDR1 DFQATT and CDR2 SNEGSKA (reference sequence). DNA for the CDR3: TGCAGTGCTAGACCTCCGTACGAGCAGTACTTC. As protein: CSARPPYEQYF.

The sample holds a few counts of this clone. The CDR3 loop is CASSSQGFGDTQYF. The CDR3 region has the DNA TGTGCCAGCAGCTCCCAGGGTTTCGGGGATACGCAGTATTTT. This chain links TRBV7-9 with TRBJ2-3; possibly TRBD1 for D (5 bases). CDR1 is SEHNR and CDR2 is FQNEAQ in the germline V gene (reference sequence). There are 14 residues in the CDR3. Trimming stripped 4 bases from V and 6 bases from J, with 14 bases between.

About this clone: The same CDR3 can be traced to other DNA sequences in this sample. CDR3 sequence reads: CASSTGSYEQYF. CDR3 nucleotide sequence: TGTGCCAGCAGCACCGGGAGCTACGAGCAGTACTTC. The chain joins TRBV5-4 to TRBJ2-7; TRBD2 might be the D (6 bases). Trimming stripped 4 bases from V and 3 bases from J, with 8 bases between. This CDR3 has 12 residues. Germline V gene sequence: CDR1 SGHNT, CDR2 YYREEE (reference sequence).

The table lists this clone with a few counts. The genes are TRBV28 and TRBJ2-3; 7 positions match TRBD1. This CDR3 is 14 amino acids long. V lost 2 bases to trimming and J lost 5 bases; unmatched junction nucleotides: 4. The germline CDR1 and CDR2 sequences are MDHEN and SYDVKM. DNA of the CDR3: TGTGCCAGCAGTTTAACTGGACAGGTAGATACGCAGTATTTT. Its translation is CASSLTGQVDTQYF.

The chain uses TRBV10-2 and TRBJ2-7; D may be TRBD1 (5 bases). CDR3 size: 11 residues. The V gene's germline CDR1 is WSHSY and CDR2 SAAADI. Trimming cost V 7 bases and J 3 bases, with 7 bases left between them. The CDR3 loop reads CASNQGYEQYF. Here the CDR3 DNA reads TGCGCCAGCAATCAGGGCTACGAGCAGTACTTC.

This clone was picked up one time. The gene calls are TRBV11-2 and TRBJ2-7; 10 bases agree with TRBD2. The CDR3 has 16 residues. Losses at the gene ends were 0 bases for V and 6 bases for J; bases not matched to a gene: 8. Germline CDR1 reads SGHAT; CDR2 reads FQNNGV. CDR3 coding DNA: TGTGCCAGCAGCTTAGACCCTAGCGGGAGATCTAGCGAGCAGTACTTC. It translates to CASSLDPSGRSSEQYF.

This sequence joins TRBV19 and TRBJ1-1, with TRBD1 identical over 7 bases. This CDR3 region has 14 residues. Looked up from germline, CDR1 is LNHDA and CDR2 is SQIVND (reference sequence). V shed 3 bases, J shed 4 bases, and the junction held 5 bases outside the gene matches. The CDR3 spells CASSMVAGGTEAFF. CDR3 DNA sequence: TGTGCCAGTAGTATGGTCGCAGGGGGCACTGAAGCTTTCTTT.

The chain joins TRBV30 to TRBJ2-7; the match to TRBD1 covers 11 bases. V was clipped by 0 bases and J by 3 bases; unmatched bases: 7. Per germline, CDR1 GTSNPN and CDR2 SVGIG (reference sequence). The CDR3 is 16 residues long. DNA of the CDR3: TGTGCCTGGAGTGTACCCCGGACAGGGGGCAACTACGAGCAGTACTTC. Translated, it gives CAWSVPRTGGNYEQYF. Looking up the rest from reference TRBV30 and TRBJ2-7 gives the full variable domain: SQTIHQWPATLVQPVGSPLSLECTVEGTSNPNLYWYRQAAGRGLQLLFYSVGIGQISSEVPQNLSASRPQDRQFILSSKKLLLSDSGFYLCAWSVPRTGGNYEQYFGPGTRLTVT.

J is TRBJ1-6 and V is TRBV19, with a possible D match to TRBD1 (6 bases). Trimming stripped 5 bases from V and 9 bases from J, with 17 bases between. Germline V lookup: CDR1 LNHDA, CDR2 SQIVND (reference sequence). The CDR3 has 15 amino acids. The CDR3, as DNA: TGTGCCAGTAGTCCCCCAGCGGGGGGCTTTTCACCCCTCCACTTT. Translating it yields CASSPPAGGFSPLHF.

The chain carries TRBV10-3 and TRBJ2-5, with a tentative D call TRBD1 (6 bases). Germline V gene sequence: CDR1 ENHRY, CDR2 SYGVKD. The CDR3 spans 15 residues. V gave up 6 bases and J gave up 2 bases, with 16 bases separating them. In DNA, the CDR3 is TGTGCCATCAGCACCGGGACACAAGAACAAGAGACCCAGTACTTC. Translation gives CAISTGTQEQETQYF.

The chain has TRBV5-6 and TRBJ1-1; D unclear. CDR1 and CDR2 from the germline V gene are SGHDT and YYEEEE. V lost 0 bases, J lost 1 base, and 7 bases lay in between. The CDR3 has 14 residues. CDR3 bases: TGTGCCAGCAGCTTGGTGGCAGGGAACACTGAAGCTTTCTTT. Its protein is CASSLVAGNTEAFF.

The V gene is TRBV29-1, the J gene TRBJ1-2, with 11 bases matching TRBD1. The germline gives CDR1 SQVTM, CDR2 ANQGSEA. Trimming at V came to 7 bases and at J to 7 bases, leaving 5 bases not matched to a gene. The length of the CDR3 is 12 residues. The CDR3 spells CSAGDRGVGYTF. CDR3 bases: TGCAGCGCCGGGGACAGGGGGGTTGGCTACACCTTC.

This chain uses TRBV19 with TRBJ1-2, with D possibly TRBD1 on 6 matching bases. V lost 6 bases and J lost 2, with 16 bases in between. The CDR3 consists of 15 residues. The germline CDR1 and CDR2 sequences are LNHDA and SQIVND (reference sequence). Here the CDR3 DNA reads TGTGCCAGTAGACTACAGGGTTCGGGGAACTATGGCTACACCTTC. Its protein is CASRLQGSGNYGYTF.

This clone was counted ten times or more. The genes are TRBV10-3 and TRBJ2-7, with 7 bases matching TRBD2. The CDR3 sequence is 12 residues long. The ends lost 11 bases at V and 1 base at J; junction bases unmatched: 5. Per germline, CDR1 ENHRY and CDR2 SYGVKD. In nucleotides, the CDR3 is TGTGCCGCCAATAGCGGGTCCTACGAGCAGTACTTC. This encodes CAANSGSYEQYF.

The chain couples TRBV12-3 or TRBV12-4 to TRBJ1-2; no firm D call. V shed 2 bases and J shed 5 bases, with 9 bases lying between them. The CDR3 runs to 13 residues. The CDR3 DNA sequence: TGTGCCAGCAGTTTACTCCAGGCGTATGGCTACACCTTC. Encoded protein: CASSLLQAYGYTF.

The chain carries TRBV2 and TRBJ2-7, with a tentative D call TRBD1 (6 bases). From germline, CDR1 is SNHLY and CDR2 FYNNEI. V was trimmed by 9 bases and J by 3 bases, leaving 21 bases between them. This CDR3 is 15 amino acids long. CDR3 nucleotides: TGTGCCAGAAAGTTACCGGGACATGAAAACTACGAGCAGTACTTC. Amino acids: CARKLPGHENYEQYF.

The chain recombines TRBV4-2 with TRBJ2-7, with a possible D match to TRBD1 (5 bases). Germline CDR1 reads LGHNA; CDR2 reads YNFKEQ. V shed 4 bases and J shed 3 bases, with 22 bases lying between them. The CDR3 is 17 amino acids. The CDR3 bases are TGTGCCAGCAGCCCAGATCTGGCCCCCAGGGTTGGCTACGAGCAGTACTTC. Residues: CASSPDLAPRVGYEQYF.

This chain connects TRBV5-6 to TRBJ1-1, with D hard to call. Per germline, CDR1 SGHDT and CDR2 YYEEEE. The CDR3 has 14 amino acids. The V and J ends lost 4 bases and 0 bases respectively, with 10 bases between them. The CDR3 nucleotides are TGTGCCAGCAGCCCCGGGAGGATGAACACTGAAGCTTTCTTT. Protein: CASSPGRMNTEAFF. Full variable domain (missing parts from reference TRBV5-6 and TRBJ1-1): DAGVTQSPTHLIKTRGQQVTLRCSPKSGHDTVSWYQQALGQGPQFIFQYYEEEERQRGNFPDRFSGHQFPNYSSELNVNALLLGDSALYLCASSPGRMNTEAFFGQGTRLTVV.

V usage is TRBV3-1 (or the pseudogene TRBV3-2) and J usage is TRBJ1-5; D is ambiguous. Trimming removed 0 bases at V and 1 base at J, with 4 bases between. The CDR3 extends over 14 amino acids. Germline V gene lookup returns CDR1 LGHDT and CDR2 YNNKEL (reference sequence). The CDR3 region is CASSQDISNQPQHF. The CDR3 DNA is TGTGCCAGCAGCCAAGATATCAGCAATCAGCCCCAGCATTTT.

The sample holds one count of this clone. The V call is TRBV11-2, the J call TRBJ1-1; D is uncertain. Germline V CDR1 and CDR2: SGHAT, FQNNGV. V was pared by 5 bases and J by 2 bases, with 6 bases between. This CDR3 region has 12 residues. CDR3 amino acids: CASSSYNTEAFF. CDR3 nucleotide sequence: TGTGCCAGCAGCAGCTACAACACTGAAGCTTTCTTT. Filled out from reference TRBV11-2 and TRBJ1-1, the complete variable domain reads EAGVAQSPRYKIIEKRQSVAFWCNPISGHATLYWYQQILGQGPKLLIQFQNNGVVDDSQLPKDRFSAERLKGVDSTLKIQPAKLEDSAVYLCASSSYNTEAFFGQGTRLTVV.

Here the CDR3 DNA reads TGTGCCAGCAGCCCGCGGGACAGGGCCTCCTACGAGCAGTACTTC. Amino acid sequence: CASSPRDRASYEQYF. This sequence joins TRBV7-6 and TRBJ2-7; TRBD1 matches 9 bases. The CDR3 spans 15 residues. With 5 bases clipped from V and 0 bases from J, the junction kept 5 bases outside the gene matches. Germline CDR1 SGHVS, CDR2 FNYEAQ. Looking up the rest from reference TRBV7-6 and TRBJ2-7 gives the full variable domain: GAGVSQSPRYKVTKRGQDVALRCDPISGHVSLYWYRQALGQGPEFLTYFNYEAQQDKSGLPNDRFSAERPEGSISTLTIQRTEQRDSAMYRCASSPRDRASYEQYFGPGTRLTVT.

The chain links TRBV6-5 to TRBJ2-2, with a weak D call TRBD2 (6 bases). V lost 2 bases and J 3 bases, leaving 13 bases between the germline ends. The CDR3 extends over 16 amino acids. Per germline, CDR1 MNHEY and CDR2 SVGAGI. In DNA form, the CDR3 reads TGTGCCAGCAGTTACGCCGGGGGAGAGGACACCGGGGAGCTGTTTTTT. Translating it yields CASSYAGGEDTGELFF.

The chain employs TRBV2 and TRBJ2-5; 8 bases map to TRBD2. CDR3 length: 15 amino acids. V dropped 0 bases and J dropped 3; count of bases not matched to a gene: 3. CDR1 is SNHLY, CDR2 FYNNEI, per germline. CDR3 sequence: CASSEAQLAEETQYF. CDR3 sequence (DNA): TGTGCCAGCAGTGAAGCGCAACTAGCGGAAGAGACCCAGTACTTC.

This clone was seen only a few times. The same CDR3 also results from other DNA sequences found in this sample. The chain links TRBV7-3 to TRBJ1-1; D uncertain. CDR3 length equals 13 residues. Trimming took off 3 bases at V and 1 base at J, with 6 bases between the two ends. Looked up from germline, CDR1 is SGHTA and CDR2 is FQGTGA. The CDR3 reads CASSFDKNTEAFF. The CDR3 coding sequence is TGTGCCAGCAGCTTCGACAAGAACACTGAAGCTTTCTTT. The whole variable domain, remainder taken from reference TRBV7-3 and TRBJ1-1, is GAGVSQTPSNKVTEKGKYVELRCDPISGHTALYWYRQSLGQGPEFLIYFQGTGAADDSGLPNDRFFAVRPEGSVSTLKIQRTERGDSAVYLCASSFDKNTEAFFGQGTRLTVV.

This clone was seen only once. The rearrangement joins TRBV7-6 to TRBJ2-7, with 8 nucleotides matching TRBD1. Per germline, CDR1 SGHVS and CDR2 FNYEAQ. V shed 5 bases and J 1 base; nucleotides not matched to a gene: 7. The CDR3 spans 15 residues. This CDR3 reads CASSPGQGNSYEQYF. Written as DNA, the CDR3 is TGTGCCAGCAGCCCAGGACAGGGCAATTCCTACGAGCAGTACTTC.

The V call is TRBV28, the J call TRBJ2-7; 7 nucleotides line up with TRBD2. Trimming removed 2 bases from V and 2 bases from J; junction bases left unmatched: 0. CDR1 MDHEN and CDR2 SYDVKM come from the germline V gene. The CDR3 has 13 amino acids. CDR3 DNA sequence: TGTGCCAGCAGTTTAGCGGGGGCCTACGAGCAGTACTTC. It specifies CASSLAGAYEQYF.

The V gene is TRBV12-3 or TRBV12-4, the J gene TRBJ2-7, with D maybe TRBD1 (6 bases). The CDR3 runs to 12 residues. The V gene lost 3 bases and the J gene lost 6 bases, with 9 bases spanning the gap. The CDR3 here is CASSFPGAEQYF. CDR3 DNA: TGTGCCAGCAGTTTCCCAGGGGCCGAGCAGTACTTC.

The J gene is TRBJ1-2, the V gene TRBV5-6; the D is unclear. Germline values: CDR1 SGHDT, CDR2 YYEEEE. Trimming shortened V by 0 bases and J by 6 bases, and 9 bases separated the two germline ends. The length of the CDR3 is 13 residues. The CDR3 coding sequence is TGTGCCAGCAGCTTGGGAACACCCAATGGCTACACCTTC. This codes for CASSLGTPNGYTF.

This sequence joins TRBV19 and TRBJ2-5; 7 bases match TRBD1. The V and J ends lost 3 bases and 0 bases, in that order; junction bases with no gene match: 1. The CDR3 consists of 14 residues. Germline-derived CDR1 and CDR2 are LNHDA and SQIVND (reference sequence). CDR3 residues: CASSITGDQETQYF. CDR3 coding DNA: TGTGCCAGTAGTATCACAGGGGACCAAGAGACCCAGTACTTC.